These 19 T cell receptor delta chains originate from one sample sequenced in a study of gamma-delta chains in newborns, infants, children. TCRdb redid clone calling on the reads using CATT. This sample has roughly 4,200 delta-chain clones, with 6.2% found just once. The specimen was blood. The source of these receptors is a child who was a newborn, infant or young child, either healthy, febrile or measles-vaccinated (not recorded which).

The chain recombines TRDV2 with TRDJ3; a weak D match, TRDD3 (5 bases). The CDR3 consists of 16 residues. Germline-derived CDR1 and CDR2 are GEAIGNYY and EKD. Trimming cost V 1 base and J 2 bases, with 8 bases left between them. CDR3 in amino acids: CACDTWGAWDTRQMFF. The CDR3 DNA sequence: TGTGCCTGTGACACTTGGGGAGCCTGGGACACCCGACAGATGTTTTTC.

The rearrangement joins TRDV2 to TRDJ1, with TRDD3 matching over 7 bases. With V trimmed by 1 base and J by 2 bases, 9 bases remained unmatched. CDR1 and CDR2 (germline): GEAIGNYY, EKD. The CDR3 runs 16 residues. The CDR3 here is CACDTPGDYITDKLIF. CDR3 nucleotide sequence: TGTGCCTGTGACACGCCGGGGGATTACATTACCGATAAACTCATCTTT.

This clone occurred a few times. This sequence joins TRDV2 and TRDJ3, with D possibly TRDD3 on 6 matching bases. Trimming left V 2 bases short and J 0 bases short, with 13 bases between. The CDR3 sequence is 18 residues long. Germline V gene data show CDR1 as GEAIGNYY and CDR2 as EKD. The CDR3 nucleotides are TGTGCCTGTGACAGAGTGGGGGCCGTCTCCTGGGACACCCGACAGATGTTTTTC. Its translation: CACDRVGAVSWDTRQMFF.

This clone has a handful of counts. This sequence joins TRDV1 and TRDJ2, with 7 bases aligning to TRDD3. Germline values: CDR1 TSWWSYY, CDR2 QGS. The CDR3 totals 18 residues. V shed 8 bases, J shed 6 bases, and the junction held 21 bases outside the gene matches. As DNA, the CDR3 is TGTGCTCTTCAGAAGCAACTGGGGACAGCCTTGAGGTCAGCACAACTCTTCTTT. Translated, it gives CALQKQLGTALRSAQLFF.

The chain carries TRDV2 and TRDJ3, with TRDD3 matching over 8 bases. The CDR3 runs to 17 residues. Germline CDR1 reads GEAIGNYY; CDR2 reads EKD. Trimming cost V 2 bases and J 1 base; bases outside gene matches: 3. CDR3 amino acids: CACDRMGDSWDTRQMFF. CDR3 in DNA: TGTGCCTGTGACAGGATGGGGGATTCCTGGGACACCCGACAGATGTTTTTC.

V gene TRDV2 combines with J gene TRDJ3, with 12 bases lining up with TRDD3. Germline V lookup: CDR1 GEAIGNYY, CDR2 EKD. V gave up 0 bases and J gave up 0 bases; unmatched junction bases: 17. This CDR3 is built from 24 residues. CDR3 sequence (DNA): TGTGCCTGTGACACCTTACCACCGCCGACTGGGGGATACCTGGGCTCCTGGGACACCCGACAGATGTTTTTC. As protein: CACDTLPPPTGGYLGSWDTRQMFF.

The V call is TRDV2, the J call TRDJ3; the D is unclear. Trimming shortened V by 1 base and J by 0 bases, and 6 bases separated the two germline ends. The CDR3 extends over 16 amino acids. Germline V CDR1 and CDR2: GEAIGNYY, EKD. CDR3 in DNA: TGTGCCTGTGACACGCTCAGCTCCTGGGACACCCGACAGATGTTTTTC. The encoded protein is CACDTLSSWDTRQMFF.

A few counts support this clone. Other DNA sequences of this sample code for an identical CDR3. The chain couples TRDV2 to TRDJ3; no firm D call. The CDR3 totals 16 residues. The V gene lost 0 bases and the J gene lost 0 bases, with 5 bases spanning the gap. Per germline, CDR1 GEAIGNYY and CDR2 EKD. The CDR3 is CACDTVGSWDTRQMFF. Written as DNA, the CDR3 is TGTGCCTGTGACACCGTAGGCTCCTGGGACACCCGACAGATGTTTTTC.

By sample share, this clone is medium-sized (0.01 to 0.1%). In the same sample, other DNA sequences code for this CDR3. The chain is built from TRDV2 and TRDJ3; 11 positions agree with TRDD3. The CDR3 has 19 amino acids. Germline assignment: CDR1 GEAIGNYY and CDR2 EKD. The trim removed 0 bases at V and 0 bases at J, leaving 3 bases unmatched. CDR3 sequence (DNA): TGTGCCTGTGACACCTGGGGGATACGCAGCTCCTGGGACACCCGACAGATGTTTTTC. Its protein product is CACDTWGIRSSWDTRQMFF.

The J gene is TRDJ1, the V gene TRDV1, with TRDD3 matching over 7 bases. Germline V gene data show CDR1 as TSWWSYY and CDR2 as QGS. V gave up 2 bases and J gave up 9 bases; unmatched junction bases: 6. The CDR3 contains 13 residues. CDR3 loop: CALGELTWGELIF. In DNA, the CDR3 is TGTGCTCTTGGGGAATTAACCTGGGGGGAACTCATCTTT.

By sample share, this clone is medium-sized. This chain links TRDV2 with TRDJ2; 7 bases fit TRDD3. From germline, CDR1 is GEAIGNYY and CDR2 EKD. Germline trimming cut 1 base from V and 3 bases from J; bases unmatched to any gene: 4. The length of the CDR3 is 15 residues. This CDR3 is CACDTLLGLTAQLFF. In DNA form, the CDR3 reads TGTGCCTGTGACACTTTACTGGGGCTGACAGCACAACTCTTCTTT.

Concerning this clone itself: With a much larger clone just one base away, this may be a read error. This specimen includes other DNA sequences encoding the same CDR3. V is TRDV2 and J is TRDJ3; TRDD3 matches at 9 bases. The J gene, left out of TCRdb, was set here by checking the DNA against germline. The CDR3 totals 19 residues. Germline V gene sequence: CDR1 GEAIGNYY, CDR2 EKD. Trimming at V came to 0 bases and at J to 0 bases, leaving 5 bases not matched to a gene. This CDR3 reads CACDTWGISSSWDTRQMFF. The DNA for the CDR3 is TGTGCCTGTGACACCTGGGGGATAAGCAGCTCCTGGGACACCCGACAGATGTTTTTC.

The V gene is TRDV1, the J gene TRDJ1, with 7 bases identical to TRDD2. Unmatched junction bases numbered 1, after V lost 3 bases and J lost 0 bases. CDR1 is TSWWSYY and CDR2 is QGS in the germline V gene. The CDR3 length is 14 residues. The chain's CDR3 is CALGEPSYTDKLIF. CDR3 sequence (DNA): TGTGCTCTTGGGGAGCCTTCCTACACCGATAAACTCATCTTT.

On this clone itself: The amino acid sequence in TCRdb belongs to a much larger clone and departs from this DNA's translation at residue 8, likely a sequencing read error; the sequence shown is translated from the DNA. The chain has TRDV2 and TRDJ2, with TRDD3 matching over 7 bases. CDR3 size: 16 residues. Trimming took 3 bases from V and 0 from J; bases not matched to a gene: 6. Germline assignment: CDR1 GEAIGNYY and CDR2 EKD. Here the CDR3 DNA reads TGTGCCTGTGACGTACTGGGGAATACTTTGACAGCACAACTCTTCTTT. Translating gives CACDVLGNTLTAQLFF.

The rearrangement links TRDV2 to TRDJ1, with TRDD3 matching 12 bases. The V gene's germline CDR1 is GEAIGNYY and CDR2 EKD. The V segment lost 3 bases and the J segment 4 bases; nucleotides outside the gene matches: 5. There are 15 residues in the CDR3. This CDR3 is CACDYWGIQSDKLIF. CDR3 bases: TGTGCCTGTGACTACTGGGGGATACAAAGCGATAAACTCATCTTT.

J is TRDJ1 and V is TRDV2, with 12 nucleotides matching TRDD3. The CDR3 covers 20 residues. Germline V gene data show CDR1 as GEAIGNYY and CDR2 as EKD. V was pared by 0 bases and J by 3 bases, with 16 bases of the junction left unmatched. DNA for the CDR3: TGTGCCTGTGACACCGGAGATCCTGGGGGATACGGCGTTGGGGCCGATAAACTCATCTTT. Its protein product is CACDTGDPGGYGVGADKLIF.

This clone was observed a few times. The rearrangement links TRDV2 to TRDJ1; 12 nucleotides align to TRDD3. This CDR3 has 16 residues. Germline CDR1 and CDR2: GEAIGNYY and EKD. Trimming at V came to 1 base and at J to 3 bases, leaving 5 bases not matched to a gene. The CDR3 protein is CACDTRSGGYADKLIF. CDR3 bases: TGTGCCTGTGACACAAGGTCTGGGGGATACGCCGATAAACTCATCTTT.

Details on this clone: At one boundary the junction diverges from the germline segment, which might be a read error. The gene calls are TRDV2 and TRDJ3, with 13 nucleotides matching TRDD3. Germline matching of the DNA provided the J gene here, since TCRdb leaves it blank. The CDR3 runs 19 residues. CDR1 is GEAIGNYY and CDR2 is EKD in the germline V gene. Here the CDR3 DNA reads TGTGCCTGCGACACCCTTACTGGGGGATACGCCTGGGACACCCGACAGATGTTTTTC. This translates into CACDTLTGGYAWDTRQMFF.

There are a few counts of this clone. A read error is the likely source, as a far larger clone sits one nucleotide away. V usage is TRDV2 and J usage is TRDJ3; possible D gene TRDD3, 6 bases. TCRdb gives no J gene; it was assigned here by matching the DNA to germline. Deletions cut 0 bases from V and 0 bases from J, with 8 bases between. Germline V gives CDR1 GEAIGNYY, CDR2 EKD. The CDR3 length is 17 residues. CDR3 loop: CACDTGGSSWDTRQMFF. The CDR3, as DNA: TGTGCCTGTGACACCGGGGGGAGCTCCTGGGACACCCGACAGATGTTTTTC.